Here is one T cell receptor (beta chain) with its context. Its matching antigen is unknown. This record belongs to a study of response to subunit inactivated influenza vaccine. Study-wide results and limits: It was the authors' suggestion that each seasonal influenza vaccination recruits few new T cells.

TCRdb re-called the RT-PCR reads with MiXCR, one entry per CDR3 protein. The table has fewer than 250,000 distinct CDR3 sequences, 14% seen once. V shed 4 bases and J 0 bases; nucleotides not matched to a gene: 4. Germline assignment: CDR1 ENHRY and CDR2 SYGVKD. The CDR3 totals 15 residues. The V and J genes are TRBV10-3 and TRBJ2-7, with 9 bases that match TRBD1. The sample consisted of CD8+ T cells sorted from PBMCs, taken around 5 days after vaccination. The TCR was taken from a man aged 50-60 years who received an inactivated influenza vaccine. CDR3: CAISVGQGVSYEQYF. DNA of the CDR3: TGTGCCATCAGTGTGGGACAGGGTGTCTCCTACGAGCAGTACTTC.